These T cell receptor beta chains were read from a single sample in a study of beta chain features in type 1 diabetes. The data were produced by immunoSEQ multiplex PCR, yet TCRdb's version contains in-frame clones alone and is incomplete. Here the sample spans around 150,000 clones, 7% to 9.5% being singletons. The sample taken for sequencing was central memory CD4+ T cells from blood. Receptors originate from a woman younger than 45 with type 1 diabetes. CDR3s include the opening cysteine and the closing phenylalanine or tryptophan. The D gene is left open where the match is weak. Some rows mark clone size as missing; the rest say once, few, many or name a class of expanded clone.

D: -; J: TRBJ2-5; V: TRBV7-9; size: few; DNA: TGTGCCAGCAGCTTAGCTAGGAGTAGCCAAGAGACCCAGTACTTC; CDR3: CASSLARSSQETQYF
D: TRBD1; J: TRBJ2-7; V: TRBV28; size: few; DNA: TGTGCCAGTTTATCCGGGACAGGGACCTACGAGCAGTACTTC; CDR3: CASLSGTGTYEQYF
D: -; J: TRBJ1-2; V: TRBV6-5; size: few; DNA: TGTGCCAGCAGTTACCACCGGGACACCATGGATGGCTACACCTTC; CDR3: CASSYHRDTMDGYTF
D: -; J: TRBJ1-1; V: TRBV4-1; size: -; DNA: TGTGCCAGCAGCCAAGATGGTACAGGAAACACTGAAGCTTTCTTT; CDR3: CASSQDGTGNTEAFF
D: -; J: TRBJ2-1; V: TRBV27; size: -; DNA: TGTGCCAGCAGTTTAGGGCTACTAGGGTACAATGAGCAGTTCTTC; CDR3: CASSLGLLGYNEQFF
D: TRBD2; J: TRBJ2-7; V: TRBV5-1; size: few; DNA: TGCGCCAGCAGCTTAGGGGACTATACAGCCTACGAGCAGTACTTC; CDR3: CASSLGDYTAYEQYF
D: -; J: TRBJ1-4; V: TRBV30; size: few; DNA: TGTGCCTGGAGTGTAAGGGACAACAGTCGGGCCGAAAAACTGTTTTTT; CDR3: CAWSVRDNSRAEKLFF
D: -; J: TRBJ2-7; V: TRBV15; size: -; DNA: TGTGCCACCAGCAGAGACAACAGTGGGTACGAGCAGTACTTC; CDR3: CATSRDNSGYEQYF
D: -; J: TRBJ2-3; V: TRBV7-9; size: -; DNA: TGTGCCAGCAGCAATCTTGGGAGCCGTACAGATACGCAGTATTTT; CDR3: CASSNLGSRTDTQYF
D: -; J: TRBJ1-5; V: TRBV30; size: few; DNA: TGTGCCTGGAGTGTACAGACAGATCAGCCCCAGCATTTT; CDR3: CAWSVQTDQPQHF
D: TRBD2; J: TRBJ2-1; V: TRBV11-2; size: few; DNA: TGTGCCAGCAGCTTAGTCCGAGGACTAGAGAGTGTTGAGCAGTTCTTC; CDR3: CASSLVRGLESVEQFF
D: -; J: TRBJ2-2; V: TRBV11-3; size: -; DNA: TGTGCCAGCAGCCCTAACACCGGGGAGCTGTTTTTT; CDR3: CASSPNTGELFF
D: TRBD2; J: TRBJ2-3; V: TRBV9; size: few; DNA: TGTGCCAGCAGCGTAGGGCTAGCGGGAGGAACAGATACGCAGTATTTT; CDR3: CASSVGLAGGTDTQYF
D: TRBD1; J: TRBJ2-1; V: TRBV29-1; size: many; DNA: TGCAGCGTTTACACAGGGGTCTACAATGAGCAGTTCTTC; CDR3: CSVYTGVYNEQFF
D: -; J: TRBJ2-5; V: TRBV11-3; size: few; DNA: TGTGCCAGCACCCCCGGGACACAAGAGACCCAGTACTTC; CDR3: CASTPGTQETQYF
D: -; J: TRBJ2-1; V: TRBV6-4; size: few; DNA: TGTGCCAGCAGTGACTCTATCGGCAATGAGCAGTTCTTC; CDR3: CASSDSIGNEQFF
D: -; J: TRBJ2-5; V: TRBV4-2; size: -; DNA: TGTGCCAGCAGCCAGCGGGATATAGAGACCCAGTACTTC; CDR3: CASSQRDIETQYF
D: TRBD1; J: TRBJ2-7; V: TRBV15; size: -; DNA: TGTGCCACCGCTAGGGACAGGGTAGACGAGCAGTACTTC; CDR3: CATARDRVDEQYF
D: -; J: TRBJ2-7; V: TRBV7-6; size: -; DNA: TGTGCCAGCAGCTCGTTGGGTAGGGGGAGCGACTACGAGCAGTACTTC; CDR3: CASSSLGRGSDYEQYF
D: -; J: TRBJ2-6; V: TRBV11-2; size: few; DNA: TGTGCCAGCAGCCCATGGGCCCCCGGTGGGGCCAACGTCCTGACTTTC; CDR3: CASSPWAPGGANVLTF
D: TRBD1; J: TRBJ1-2; V: TRBV29-1; size: -; DNA: TGCAGCGTTGAAGGGGGACAGGGATTCGATGGCTACACCTTC; CDR3: CSVEGGQGFDGYTF
D: -; J: TRBJ2-5; V: TRBV2; size: few; DNA: TGTGCCAGCAGTGAAGTGGGGGCAGGGGAGACCCAGTACTTC; CDR3: CASSEVGAGETQYF
D: TRBD2; J: TRBJ2-3; V: TRBV11-2; size: few; DNA: TGTGCCAGCAGCTTCCTGACTAGCGGAGGCGGAGATACGCAGTATTTT; CDR3: CASSFLTSGGGDTQYF
D: -; J: TRBJ2-7; V: TRBV7-2; size: many; DNA: TGTGCCAGCAGCCTCTCCACGAGGCAGTACTTC; CDR3: CASSLSTRQYF
D: -; J: TRBJ2-1; V: TRBV5-1; size: few; DNA: TGCGCCAGCAGCCGCAGGGGCGGGGGAGACAATGAGCAGTTCTTC; CDR3: CASSRRGGGDNEQFF
D: TRBD2; J: TRBJ2-5; V: TRBV19; size: few; DNA: TGTGCCACCACGAAGGGGGCTAGCGGGAGACACCAAGAGACCCAGTACTTC; CDR3: CATTKGASGRHQETQYF
D: TRBD1; J: TRBJ1-2; V: TRBV29-1; size: -; DNA: TGCAGCTCGGACAGGGGGCAAGGGGGCTATGGCTACACCTTC; CDR3: CSSDRGQGGYGYTF
D: -; J: TRBJ1-5; V: TRBV19; size: few; DNA: TGTGCCAGTAGTACGGCCCGGGAGTATCAGCCCCAGCATTTT; CDR3: CASSTAREYQPQHF
D: -; J: TRBJ2-7; V: TRBV28; size: few; DNA: TGTGCCAGCAGTTATCCGGGAAGACACGAGCAGTACTTC; CDR3: CASSYPGRHEQYF
D: -; J: TRBJ2-7; V: TRBV5-1; size: few; DNA: TGCGCCAGCAGCTCCGGTCGAACGGTTGACTACGAGCAGTACTTC; CDR3: CASSSGRTVDYEQYF
D: TRBD1; J: TRBJ1-2; V: TRBV28; size: few; DNA: TGTGCCACCACGGACAGGATCTATGGCTACACCTTC; CDR3: CATTDRIYGYTF
D: TRBD2; J: TRBJ2-1; V: TRBV7-3; size: -; DNA: TGTGCCAGCAAAGGGAGCGGGAGTTCCGATGAGCAGTTCTTC; CDR3: CASKGSGSSDEQFF
D: -; J: TRBJ2-5; V: TRBV7-3; size: -; DNA: TGTGCCAGCAGCTTGGGGAGGCTGGAGACCCAGTACTTC; CDR3: CASSLGRLETQYF